These T cell receptor beta chains were read from a single sample in a study of blood T cell repertoires in COVID-19. Here immunoSEQ multiplex PCR was the method, and the copy in TCRdb shows in-frame clones only, minus some. The table records 250,000 to 300,000 clones, roughly 80% of them present only once. Material: PBMCs or T cells enriched from blood (not recorded which). Receptor source: a middle-aged man who had been exposed to COVID-19. The CDR3 runs from the conserved cysteine through the conserved F or W. The D gene is left open where the match is weak. Clone size appears in some rows only: once, few, many, or a class for an expanded clone.

v_call: TRBV2
d_call: .
clone_size: .
j_call: TRBJ2-5
cdr3_aa: CASSAYCAELVETQYF
cdr3_nt: TGTGCCAGCAGTGCGTACTGCGCCGAATTAGTGGAGACCCAGTACTTC

v_call: TRBV12-5
d_call: .
clone_size: many
j_call: TRBJ2-3
cdr3_aa: CASGLINTDTQYF
cdr3_nt: TGTGCTAGTGGTTTGATAAACACAGATACGCAGTATTTT

v_call: TRBV18
d_call: .
clone_size: .
j_call: TRBJ1-2
cdr3_aa: CASSHDRSNYGYTF
cdr3_nt: TGTGCCAGCTCCCACGACAGGAGCAACTATGGCTACACCTTC

v_call: TRBV6-5
d_call: .
clone_size: .
j_call: TRBJ1-1
cdr3_aa: CASRRLEAFF
cdr3_nt: TGTGCCAGCAGGAGATTAGAAGCTTTCTTT

v_call: TRBV7-9
d_call: TRBD1
clone_size: .
j_call: TRBJ1-5
cdr3_aa: CASSLWTGTVNQPQHF
cdr3_nt: TGTGCCAGCAGCTTATGGACCGGGACAGTCAATCAGCCCCAGCATTTT

v_call: TRBV4-2
d_call: .
clone_size: .
j_call: TRBJ2-3
cdr3_aa: CASSQGEVGDTQYF
cdr3_nt: TGTGCCAGCAGCCAAGGAGAGGTGGGAGATACGCAGTATTTT

v_call: TRBV27
d_call: .
clone_size: .
j_call: TRBJ2-7
cdr3_aa: CASSDSSYEQYF
cdr3_nt: TGTGCCAGCAGCGACAGCTCCTACGAGCAGTACTTC

v_call: TRBV10-3
d_call: TRBD1
clone_size: .
j_call: TRBJ2-3
cdr3_aa: CAIEGTGGTDTQYF
cdr3_nt: TGTGCCATCGAAGGGACAGGGGGCACAGATACGCAGTATTTT

v_call: TRBV5-4
d_call: .
clone_size: .
j_call: TRBJ1-6
cdr3_aa: CASSGAGASGSPLHF
cdr3_nt: TGTGCCAGCAGCGGCGCGGGGGCCTCGGGATCACCCCTCCACTTT

v_call: TRBV9
d_call: .
clone_size: .
j_call: TRBJ1-3
cdr3_aa: CASSPISGSGNTIYF
cdr3_nt: TGTGCCAGCAGCCCGATATCGGGCTCTGGAAACACCATATATTTT

v_call: TRBV29-1
d_call: .
clone_size: .
j_call: TRBJ1-2
cdr3_aa: CSVDDYGYTF
cdr3_nt: TGCAGCGTTGACGACTATGGCTACACCTTC

v_call: TRBV30
d_call: TRBD2
clone_size: .
j_call: TRBJ2-5
cdr3_aa: CAWNSGRRQETQYF
cdr3_nt: TGTGCCTGGAATAGCGGGAGGCGGCAAGAGACCCAGTACTTC

v_call: TRBV10-3
d_call: TRBD1
clone_size: .
j_call: TRBJ1-2
cdr3_aa: CAISRDRDGYTF
cdr3_nt: TGTGCCATCAGCCGGGACAGAGATGGCTACACCTTC

v_call: TRBV5-1
d_call: .
clone_size: .
j_call: TRBJ2-7
cdr3_aa: CASSLSGASYEQYF
cdr3_nt: TGCGCCAGCAGCTTAAGTGGGGCCTCCTACGAGCAGTACTTC

v_call: TRBV5-6
d_call: TRBD2
clone_size: .
j_call: TRBJ2-1
cdr3_aa: CASSYLAAHNEQFF
cdr3_nt: TGTGCCAGCAGCTACCTAGCGGCACACAATGAGCAGTTCTTC

v_call: TRBV7-8
d_call: .
clone_size: .
j_call: TRBJ1-1
cdr3_aa: CASSFQTGFGTEAFF
cdr3_nt: TGTGCCAGCAGCTTTCAAACAGGGTTCGGCACTGAAGCTTTCTTT

v_call: TRBV27
d_call: TRBD1
clone_size: once
j_call: TRBJ1-5
cdr3_aa: CASSTGTGGQPQHF
cdr3_nt: TGTGCCAGCAGTACTGGGACAGGAGGGCAGCCCCAGCATTTT

v_call: TRBV9
d_call: TRBD2
clone_size: .
j_call: TRBJ2-1
cdr3_aa: CASSVPSREGQEQFF
cdr3_nt: TGTGCCAGCAGCGTACCTTCGCGGGAGGGCCAGGAGCAGTTCTTC

v_call: TRBV24-1
d_call: .
clone_size: few
j_call: TRBJ1-2
cdr3_aa: CATSEGRDYGYTF
cdr3_nt: TGTGCCACCAGTGAAGGGCGGGACTATGGCTACACCTTC

v_call: TRBV12-3/TRBV12-4
d_call: .
clone_size: .
j_call: TRBJ1-1
cdr3_aa: CASSLQGGRKAFF
cdr3_nt: TGTGCCAGCAGTTTACAGGGAGGACGGAAAGCTTTCTTT

v_call: TRBV29-1
d_call: .
clone_size: few
j_call: TRBJ2-5
cdr3_aa: CSVLRDYQETQYF
cdr3_nt: TGCAGCGTCCTCCGGGACTACCAAGAGACCCAGTACTTC

v_call: TRBV7-2
d_call: .
clone_size: .
j_call: TRBJ1-1
cdr3_aa: CASSLIWGRVNTEAFF
cdr3_nt: TGTGCCAGCAGCTTAATTTGGGGGCGGGTGAACACTGAAGCTTTCTTT

v_call: TRBV5-6
d_call: .
clone_size: few
j_call: TRBJ1-2
cdr3_aa: CASSAIGTSYYGYTF
cdr3_nt: TGTGCCAGCAGCGCCATCGGGACATCCTACTATGGCTACACCTTC

v_call: TRBV7-4
d_call: .
clone_size: .
j_call: TRBJ2-7
cdr3_aa: CASSFDSYEQYF
cdr3_nt: TGTGCCAGCAGCTTTGACAGTTACGAGCAGTACTTC

v_call: TRBV3-1/TRBV3-2
d_call: .
clone_size: .
j_call: TRBJ2-2
cdr3_aa: CASSQETRTGELFF
cdr3_nt: TGTGCCAGCAGCCAAGAAACTAGAACCGGGGAGCTGTTTTTT

v_call: TRBV12-3/TRBV12-4
d_call: .
clone_size: .
j_call: TRBJ2-7
cdr3_aa: CASSQGQTFKQYF
cdr3_nt: TGTGCCAGCAGCCAAGGACAGACTTTCAAGCAGTACTTC

v_call: TRBV7-2
d_call: TRBD1
clone_size: .
j_call: TRBJ2-7
cdr3_aa: CASSAFPQGAYEQYF
cdr3_nt: TGTGCCAGCAGCGCCTTCCCTCAGGGGGCCTACGAGCAGTACTTC

v_call: TRBV28
d_call: .
clone_size: .
j_call: TRBJ1-2
cdr3_aa: CASIPGTFNGYTF
cdr3_nt: TGTGCCAGCATTCCAGGGACTTTCAATGGCTACACCTTC

v_call: TRBV2
d_call: TRBD2
clone_size: few
j_call: TRBJ2-7
cdr3_aa: CASTGGPSSYEQYF
cdr3_nt: TGTGCCAGCACGGGAGGGCCGTCCTCCTACGAGCAGTACTTC

v_call: TRBV5-8
d_call: TRBD2
clone_size: .
j_call: TRBJ2-3
cdr3_aa: CASSPRGTRGYTDTQYF
cdr3_nt: TGTGCCAGCAGCCCACGCGGGACTAGAGGCTACACAGATACGCAGTATTTT

v_call: TRBV5-1
d_call: .
clone_size: .
j_call: TRBJ2-2
cdr3_aa: CASSYGRRADYTGELFF
cdr3_nt: TGCGCCAGCAGCTACGGTCGGAGGGCGGATTACACCGGGGAGCTGTTTTTT

v_call: TRBV7-2
d_call: .
clone_size: .
j_call: TRBJ2-7
cdr3_aa: CASSTPTIYEQYF
cdr3_nt: TGTGCCAGCAGCACCCCGACTATCTACGAGCAGTACTTC

v_call: TRBV5-1
d_call: .
clone_size: once
j_call: TRBJ2-7
cdr3_aa: CASSLRAGLASHSYEQYF
cdr3_nt: TGCGCCAGCAGCTTGAGGGCCGGACTTGCATCTCACTCCTACGAGCAGTACTTC

v_call: TRBV12-3/TRBV12-4
d_call: .
clone_size: .
j_call: TRBJ1-5
cdr3_aa: CASSFGKYQPQHF
cdr3_nt: TGTGCCAGCAGTTTCGGGAAGTATCAGCCCCAGCATTTT

v_call: TRBV6-5
d_call: .
clone_size: .
j_call: TRBJ1-6
cdr3_aa: CARTWTGGNSPLHF
cdr3_nt: TGTGCCAGAACTTGGACGGGAGGTAATTCACCCCTCCACTTT

v_call: TRBV11-3
d_call: TRBD1
clone_size: .
j_call: TRBJ2-7
cdr3_aa: CASSSLTGTGWYEQYF
cdr3_nt: TGTGCCAGCAGCTCGTTAACCGGGACAGGGTGGTACGAGCAGTACTTC